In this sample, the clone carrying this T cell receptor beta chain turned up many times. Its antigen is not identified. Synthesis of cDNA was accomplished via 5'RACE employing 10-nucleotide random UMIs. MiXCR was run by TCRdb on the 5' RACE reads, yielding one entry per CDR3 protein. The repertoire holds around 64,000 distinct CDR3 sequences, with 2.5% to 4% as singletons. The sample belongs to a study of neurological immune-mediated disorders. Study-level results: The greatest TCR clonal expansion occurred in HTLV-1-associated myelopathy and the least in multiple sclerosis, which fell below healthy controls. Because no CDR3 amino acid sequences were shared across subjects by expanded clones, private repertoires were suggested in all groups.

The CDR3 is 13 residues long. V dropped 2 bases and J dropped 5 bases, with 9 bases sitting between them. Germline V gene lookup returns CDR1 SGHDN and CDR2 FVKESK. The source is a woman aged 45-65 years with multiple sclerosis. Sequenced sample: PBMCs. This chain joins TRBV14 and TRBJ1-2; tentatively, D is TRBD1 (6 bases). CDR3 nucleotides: TGTGCCAGCAGCCAACAGGGGAAATATGGCTACACCTTC. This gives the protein CASSQQGKYGYTF.